This T cell receptor beta chain was captured by sequencing in a study of blood T cell repertoires in COVID-19. Overall study context: Sites in the United States, Italy and Spain provided acute and convalescent COVID-19 samples. The analysed material was cDNA or gDNA that came from T cells, B-cell-depleted T cells, or PBMCs.

Authors' processing steps: Reference gene primer amplification gave nucleated cell count estimates. The table came from immunoSEQ multiplex PCR; TCRdb's copy has only in-frame clones and leaves some out. From that table come the V and J calls and clone size; the DNA was used to work out D and trimming. The sample consists of approximately 80,000 clones, about 72% of them appearing once. V lost 6 bases, J lost 6 bases, and 11 bases stayed unmatched. CDR1 and CDR2 from the germline V gene are SNHLY and FYNNEI. The CDR3 is made up of 15 amino acids. This clonotype originated in a man in his 70s with active or convalescent COVID-19. Input material: peripheral blood. The gene calls are TRBV2 and TRBJ2-3; 8 nucleotides line up with TRBD1. CDR3: CASRKTGVSYDTQYF. The DNA for the CDR3 is TGTGCCAGCAGAAAGACAGGGGTCTCGTATGATACGCAGTATTTT.